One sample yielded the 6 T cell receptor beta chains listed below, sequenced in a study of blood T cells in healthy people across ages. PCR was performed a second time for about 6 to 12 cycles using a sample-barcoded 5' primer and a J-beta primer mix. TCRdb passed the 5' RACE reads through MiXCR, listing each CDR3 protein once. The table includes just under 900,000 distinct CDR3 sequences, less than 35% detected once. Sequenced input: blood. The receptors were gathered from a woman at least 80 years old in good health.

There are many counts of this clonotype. CDR3 coding DNA: TGTGCCAGCAGACCCACAGGGGCCGCTAATGAAAAACTGTTTTTT. It specifies CASRPTGAANEKLFF. V is TRBV7-2 and J is TRBJ1-4, with 7 bases aligning to TRBD1. The CDR3 runs 15 residues. Germline CDR1 is SGHTA and CDR2 is FQGNSA. After removal of 6 bases from V and 3 bases from J, the junction contained 7 bases not matched to a gene.

CDR3 protein: CASSHRDGHTGELFF. CDR3 nucleotide sequence: TGTGCCAGCAGCCATCGGGACGGTCACACCGGGGAGCTGTTTTTT. The chain recombines TRBV3-1 with TRBJ2-2; possibly TRBD1 or TRBD2 for D (5 bases each). This CDR3 spans 15 amino acids. V was clipped by 3 bases and J by 3 bases, with 11 bases between them. The germline V gene has CDR1 LGHDT and CDR2 YNNKEL (reference sequence).

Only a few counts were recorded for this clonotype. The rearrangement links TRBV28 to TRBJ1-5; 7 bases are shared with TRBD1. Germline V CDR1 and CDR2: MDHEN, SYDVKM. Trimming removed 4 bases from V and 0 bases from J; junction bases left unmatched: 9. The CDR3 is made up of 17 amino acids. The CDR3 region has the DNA TGTGCCAGCAGTTCGCCTCTTGGACAGGATAGCAATCAGCCCCAGCATTTT. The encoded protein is CASSSPLGQDSNQPQHF. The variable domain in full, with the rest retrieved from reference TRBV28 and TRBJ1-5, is DVKVTQSSRYLVKRTGEKVFLECVQDMDHENMFWYRQDPGLGLRLIYFSYDVKMKEKGDIPEGYSVSREKKERFSLILESASTNQTSMYLCASSSPLGQDSNQPQHFGDGTRLSIL.

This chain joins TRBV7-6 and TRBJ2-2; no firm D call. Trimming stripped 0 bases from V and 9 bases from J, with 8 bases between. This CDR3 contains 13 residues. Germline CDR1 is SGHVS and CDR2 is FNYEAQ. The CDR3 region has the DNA TGTGCCAGCAGCTTAGCGCTGAGCCGGGAGCTGTTTTTT. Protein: CASSLALSRELFF.

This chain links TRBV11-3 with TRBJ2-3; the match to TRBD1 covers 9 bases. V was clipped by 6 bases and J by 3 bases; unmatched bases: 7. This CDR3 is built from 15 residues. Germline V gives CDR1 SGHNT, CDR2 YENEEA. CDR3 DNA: TGTGCCAGCAGAGATACAGGGGGCGCAACAGATACGCAGTATTTT. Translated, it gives CASRDTGGATDTQYF.

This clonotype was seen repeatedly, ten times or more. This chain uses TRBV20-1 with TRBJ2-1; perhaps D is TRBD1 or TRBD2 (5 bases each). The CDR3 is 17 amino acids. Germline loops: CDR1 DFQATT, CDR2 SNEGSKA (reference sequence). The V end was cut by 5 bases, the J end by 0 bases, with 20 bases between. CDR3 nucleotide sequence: TGCAGTGCTTATCAACAACTAGGCAGGGCCTCCTACAATGAGCAGTTCTTC. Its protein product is CSAYQQLGRASYNEQFF.